This T cell receptor beta chain was retrieved from a study of brain T cells in children with intractable seizures. Method: immunoSEQ multiplex PCR; TCRdb's copy keeps in-frame clones and lacks some. In the table there are fewer than 25,000 clones, roughly 94% of which are singletons. The sequenced cases were selected for having the highest brain T cell transcript signatures. The length of the CDR3 is 18 residues. CDR1 MNHNS and CDR2 SASEGT come from the germline V gene. V lost 0 bases, J lost 7 bases, and 7 bases stayed unmatched. The clonotype comes from a boy under 18 with focal cortical dysplasia and intractable seizures. The sequenced sample was peripheral blood, obtained at surgery. This sequence joins TRBV6-1 and TRBJ1-6; 12 bases line up with TRBD1. The CDR3 sequence is CASSEATGQGAMNSPLHF. As DNA, the CDR3 is TGTGCCAGCAGTGAAGCAACGGGACAGGGGGCGATGAATTCACCCCTCCACTTT.